The clone carrying this T cell receptor beta chain appeared a few times. The germline gives CDR1 MDHEN, CDR2 SYDVKM. The CDR3 covers 15 residues. Trimming took off 3 bases at V and 7 bases at J, with 16 bases between the two ends. Produced via immunoSEQ multiplex PCR; TCRdb's table is partial and in-frame only. The sample lists over 35,000 clones; 81% were seen once. The data are from a study of blood T cell repertoires in COVID-19. Across the whole study: The United States, Italy and Spain supplied acute and convalescent COVID-19 samples. From T cells, B-cell-depleted T cells, or PBMCs came the material, which was cDNA or gDNA.

Sample: peripheral blood. The clonotype originates from a man aged 40-55 years with active or convalescent COVID-19. The gene calls are TRBV28 and TRBJ1-5, with D possibly being TRBD1 (6 bases). DNA for the CDR3: TGTGCCAGCAGTTTCACTGGGGGCACAAGCCAGCCCCAGCATTTT. Residues: CASSFTGGTSQPQHF.